One TCR beta chain is described in this entry. The antigen it binds to is not known. Base-call qualities are not available, and no considerably larger clone is one nucleotide away. Collaborating institutions collected whole blood in K2EDTA tubes following their own protocols. Collaborator samples were shipped for TCRbeta analysis as frozen whole blood, isolated PBMCs, or DNA extracted from either sample type. TCRbeta CDR3 regions were amplified from genomic DNA using the immunoSEQ Assay, a bias-controlled multiplex PCR. Per the authors' processing: The number of nucleated cells in each sample was estimated by amplification of reference gene primers within the assay. Sequence reads were collapsed and filtered to measure the absolute abundance of every unique TCRbeta CDR3 rearrangement. For each sample, productive Simpson clonality was calculated as the square root of Simpson's diversity index over productive rearrangements. Not all clones reach the TCRdb copy of this immuneACCESS table, which keeps in-frame sequences only. Checked studies attribute under half of the gap to unresolved V genes and leave the rest unexplained. For V, J and clone size, that table is used; D and trimming come from the DNA. The sample data list tens of thousands of clones, and about 78% of these were observed just once. The ten largest clonotypes hold 35% of the sample.

The germline V gene encodes CDR1 MNHEY and CDR2 SVGEGT. The V end loses 1 base and the J end loses 4 bases, and a stretch of 9 bases separates them. CDR3 length: 14 amino acids, cysteine to phenylalanine. Only the CDR3 DNA is retained, 42 bases long and in frame from the first base. This entry is derived from a study of blood T cell repertoires in COVID-19 (dated by TCRdb to 2018 to 2021). Notes on the research overall: Samples from collaborators originated in the United States, Italy and Spain and spanned both the acute and convalescent phases of COVID-19. The samples were drawn from the first 160 participants of the ongoing ImmuneRACE study and from 950 to 1,500 subjects provided by 6 global collaborators. The dataset comprised deeply sampled blood TCRbeta repertoires from subjects exposed to, actively infected with, or recovered from COVID-19. The sample metadata nearly always contained a de-identified subject ID, COVID-19 status, age in years and sex. The prospective study material was composed of cDNA or gDNA derived from T cells, B-cell-depleted T cells, or PBMCs. Where available, HLA class I and class II types were taken from metadata supplied by the sample provider and were not determined by assay-based typing. The repertoires were released in a freely available public database meant as a resource for research on the immune response to SARS-CoV-2.

The study at large found these results: The amount of clinical and demographic metadata varied by source and participant and was provided uncurated.

This receptor chain uses TRBV6-2 or TRBV6-3 and TRBJ2-3; a tentative D match to TRBD2 spans 5 bases. The sequencing input was peripheral blood. This clonotype was sampled from a man aged 80 or over with acute or convalescent COVID-19. The DNA is TGTGCCAGCAGTTACTGGGGAGAGGCAGATACGCAGTATTTT. This sequence encodes CASSYWGEADTQYF.